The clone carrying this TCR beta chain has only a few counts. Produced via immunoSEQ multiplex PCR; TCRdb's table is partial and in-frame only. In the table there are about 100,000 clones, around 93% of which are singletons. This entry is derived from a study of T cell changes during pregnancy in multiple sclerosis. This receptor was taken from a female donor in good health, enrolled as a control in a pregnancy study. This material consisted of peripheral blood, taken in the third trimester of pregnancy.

CDR3 bases: TGCGCCAGCAGCGGAGACAGGGTGAACACTGAAGCTTTCTTT. This gives the protein CASSGDRVNTEAFF. The J gene is TRBJ1-1, the V gene TRBV5-1; 7 bases line up with TRBD1. The CDR3 has 14 amino acids. CDR1 and CDR2 from the germline V gene are SGHRS and YFSETQ. J lost 0 bases, V lost 4 bases, and 3 bases had no gene match.